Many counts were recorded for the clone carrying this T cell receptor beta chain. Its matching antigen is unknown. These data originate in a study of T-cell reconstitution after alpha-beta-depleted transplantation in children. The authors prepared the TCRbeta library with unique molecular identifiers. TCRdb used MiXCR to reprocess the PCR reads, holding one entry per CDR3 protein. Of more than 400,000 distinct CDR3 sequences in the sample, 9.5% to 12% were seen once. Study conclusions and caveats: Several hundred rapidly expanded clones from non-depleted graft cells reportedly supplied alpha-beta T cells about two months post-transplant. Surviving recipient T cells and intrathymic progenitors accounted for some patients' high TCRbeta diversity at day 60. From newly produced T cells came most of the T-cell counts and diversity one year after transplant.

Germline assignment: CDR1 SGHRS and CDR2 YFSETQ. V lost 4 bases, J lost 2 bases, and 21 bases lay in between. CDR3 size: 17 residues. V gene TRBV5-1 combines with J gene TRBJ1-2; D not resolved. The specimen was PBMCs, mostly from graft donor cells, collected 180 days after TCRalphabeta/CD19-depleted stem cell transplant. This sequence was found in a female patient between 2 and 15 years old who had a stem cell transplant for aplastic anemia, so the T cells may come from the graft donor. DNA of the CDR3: TGCGCCAGCAGCGACCGGGCCACCAAAGGAAACAACTATGGCTACACCTTC. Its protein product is CASSDRATKGNNYGYTF.